Listed below are T cell receptor beta chains from one sample, sequenced in a study of shared clonotypes between healthy human individuals. Using immunoSEQ multiplex PCR, the repertoire was profiled, and TCRdb retains in-frame clones only, with some absent. The sample carries about 470,000 clones, about four fifths recorded once. The specimen sequenced was PBMCs. The receptor source for this set is a woman in her 40s in good health. Some clones in this sample may be carry-over from other donors' samples. The conserved cysteine and the conserved F or W are not part of the CDR3 here.

ASRLGLAGSYEQY	TRBV7-2	TRBJ2-7
ASSLVEGTNTGELF	TRBV7-8	TRBJ2-2
ASSPPGQPQH	TRBV6-6	TRBJ1-5
ASSPRDSGSEAF	TRBV6-5	TRBJ1-1
ASSARDRAYEQY	TRBV7-8	TRBJ2-7
ASSRRQGPYEQY	TRBV23-1	TRBJ2-7
ASSQPAGTELEQY	TRBV6-6	TRBJ2-7
ASSSSRIGTGSYEQY	TRBV7-8	TRBJ2-7
ASSLQDWGNSPLH	TRBV27	TRBJ1-6
ASSPKGQEKSTDTQY	TRBV18	TRBJ2-3
ASSKEGAQGVNQPQH	TRBV21-1	TRBJ1-5
ASSPRTDGEQY	TRBV18	TRBJ2-7
ASSQDQAGVGDTQY	TRBV4-3	TRBJ2-3
ASSGRKGKNIQY	TRBV28	TRBJ2-4
ASSPLMGDSYEQY	TRBV18	TRBJ2-7
ASRPGTGGLGYT	TRBV5-1	TRBJ1-2
ASSYERADTQY	TRBV2	TRBJ2-3
ASSEQGQGSYGYT	TRBV19	TRBJ1-2
ASSRYGGVGYT	TRBV7-9	TRBJ1-2
ASRLGLAGGESANEQF	TRBV12-2	TRBJ2-1
ASSERRYEQY	TRBV2	TRBJ2-7
ASSTGTGVYNEQF	TRBV5-1	TRBJ2-1
ASSGGTEQF	TRBV28	TRBJ2-1
ASSLAYTGNTIY	TRBV7-2	TRBJ1-3
ASSADYSREQY	TRBV7-7	TRBJ2-7
ASSPSYEQY	TRBV7-8	TRBJ2-7
ASSRSGSLSYEQY	TRBV28	TRBJ2-7
ASSLGPAEQY	TRBV7-9	TRBJ2-7
ASSRRPTSGTYNEQF	TRBV9	TRBJ2-1
ASSPKGTAEETQY	TRBV28	TRBJ2-5
ASSPGNQNYNEQF	TRBV7-6	TRBJ2-1
ASSSPSGNSSYEQY	TRBV27	TRBJ2-7
ASRAGANYGYT	TRBV6-1	TRBJ1-2
ASSPTQSSYEQY	TRBV18	TRBJ2-7
ASSLGLQEQY	TRBV5-4	TRBJ2-7
ASSPLGTGANEQF	TRBV18	TRBJ2-1
ASSPLRGERLYEQY	TRBV18	TRBJ2-7
AWGPGTSSTDTQY	TRBV30	TRBJ2-3
ASSPAGLAGGGTQY	TRBV28	TRBJ2-3
ASSFASGGNTEAF	TRBV7-2	TRBJ1-1
ASRSGQGGSGDTGELF	TRBV2	TRBJ2-2
AWSALVVPHHGGQETQY	TRBV30	TRBJ2-5
ASIGSGRASSYEQY	TRBV28	TRBJ2-7
ASFGSSSSYNEQF	TRBV6-1	TRBJ2-1
ASSWGRREAF	TRBV7-2	TRBJ1-1
ASSQDNRGWDNEQF	TRBV4-1	TRBJ2-1
ASSPRGQGYYEQY	TRBV11-2	TRBJ2-7
ASSPTGGNQPQH	TRBV7-9	TRBJ1-5